A selection of T cell receptor beta chains follows, all from one sample in a study of shared clonotypes between healthy human individuals. The data were produced by immunoSEQ multiplex PCR, yet TCRdb's version contains in-frame clones alone and is incomplete. In the table there are approximately 1,000,000 clones, around three quarters of which are singletons. The sequenced sample consisted of memory CD4+ T cells from PBMCs. The receptors originated from a man younger than 30 in good health. Some clones in this sample may be carry-over from other donors' samples. The CDR3 runs from the conserved cysteine through the conserved F or W. A D gene is named only where the DNA matches it firmly. The size of a clone is reported for some rows only, either as once, few or many, or as a class for expanded clones.

j_call,d_call,v_call,clone_size,cdr3_nt,cdr3_aa
TRBJ2-1,.,TRBV7-2,.,TGTGCCAGCAGCTTAATAGGTTTTCAGTACAATGAGCAGTTCTTC,CASSLIGFQYNEQFF
TRBJ2-2,.,TRBV2,many,TGTGCCAGCAGGGCGGGTCTGGCCGGGGAGCTGTTTTTT,CASRAGLAGELFF
TRBJ2-5,.,TRBV5-8,.,TGTGCCAGCAGCTTGCGGGCCCGGGGGATCCGAGAGACCCAGTACTTC,CASSLRARGIRETQYF
TRBJ2-7,.,TRBV19,.,TGTGCCAGTAGTGACCGAGGGGGATGGGCAGAGCAGTACTTC,CASSDRGGWAEQYF
TRBJ1-1,TRBD1,TRBV28,.,TGTGCCAGCAGTCGAGGGGGCTGGGACACTGAAGCTTTCTTT,CASSRGGWDTEAFF
TRBJ2-1,TRBD2,TRBV5-1,.,TGCGCCAGCAGCTTTACCCCGGGAGGTTCCTACAATGAGCAGTTCTTC,CASSFTPGGSYNEQFF
TRBJ2-1,.,TRBV5-1,.,TGCGCCAGCAGCTCTGACACCTCCTACAATGAGCAGTTCTTC,CASSSDTSYNEQFF
TRBJ1-1,.,TRBV2,.,TGTGCCAGCAGTGATTCGGAGATGAACACTGAAGCTTTCTTT,CASSDSEMNTEAFF
TRBJ1-1,.,TRBV29-1,.,TGCAGCGTTGCCGGGATAAACACTGAAGCTTTCTTT,CSVAGINTEAFF
TRBJ2-7,.,TRBV19,.,TGTGCCAGTACCTTCTCCGGTGGGAGAGAGCAGTACTTC,CASTFSGGREQYF
TRBJ2-1,TRBD2,TRBV5-4,.,TGTGCCAGCAGTCCAGAAGCGGGAGAGTTTACAGATGAGCAGTTCTTC,CASSPEAGEFTDEQFF
TRBJ1-5,.,TRBV7-3,few,TGTGCCAGCAGCTTAAACCCTTTCACAGCCCAGCATTTT,CASSLNPFTAQHF
TRBJ1-3,.,TRBV5-4,.,TGTGCCAGCAGCTTGGGAGCAAACTCTGGAAACACCATATATTTT,CASSLGANSGNTIYF
TRBJ2-7,.,TRBV19,.,TGTGCCAGTAGTAAAACGGGACTGATATACGAGCAGTACTTC,CASSKTGLIYEQYF
TRBJ2-1,.,TRBV6-1,.,TGTGCCAGCAGTGTACAAATCGACTCCCTCAATGAGCAGTTCTTC,CASSVQIDSLNEQFF
TRBJ2-4,.,TRBV4-1,.,TGCGCCAGCAGCCAAGTTGGTGGGTCGGTAGCCAAAAACATTCAGTACTTC,CASSQVGGSVAKNIQYF
TRBJ2-3,TRBD2,TRBV28,.,TGTGCCAGCATACTAGCGGGAGTAGTGTTGGATACGCAGTATTTT,CASILAGVVLDTQYF
TRBJ1-2,TRBD1,TRBV6-6,few,TGTGCCAGCAGTTTCACCGGGACAGGGGACTATGGCTACACCTTC,CASSFTGTGDYGYTF
TRBJ2-1,.,TRBV28,.,TGTGCCAGCAGTCCTCATACGAATGAGCAGTTCTTC,CASSPHTNEQFF
TRBJ1-2,TRBD1,TRBV28,.,TGTGCCAGCAGCTACGACAGGGGCTATGGCTACACCTTC,CASSYDRGYGYTF
TRBJ1-5,.,TRBV28,once,TGTGCCAGCACCCCCCTGAGAAATAGCAATCAGCCCCAGCATTTT,CASTPLRNSNQPQHF
TRBJ2-2,TRBD2,TRBV5-1,.,TGCGCCAGCAGCTTTAGCGGGAGAGAGGGCACCGGGGAGCTGTTTTTT,CASSFSGREGTGELFF
TRBJ2-3,.,TRBV28,.,TGTGCCAGCAGTCCCCATGGGTTAGCCGTTGCAGATACGCAGTATTTT,CASSPHGLAVADTQYF
TRBJ2-7,.,TRBV5-6,.,TGTGCCAGCAGCTTGGTTGGCGTTCCCTACGAGCAGTACTTC,CASSLVGVPYEQYF
TRBJ2-7,.,TRBV2,.,TGTGCCAGCAGTGAAAGCCATTACTACGAGCAGTACTTC,CASSESHYYEQYF
TRBJ1-1,.,TRBV9,.,TGTGCCAGCAGCGCAGGCTTTCGGACTGAAGCTTTCTTT,CASSAGFRTEAFF
TRBJ1-5,TRBD1,TRBV2,.,TGTGCCAGCTCTGGGACAGGGGGCAATCAGCCCCAGCATTTT,CASSGTGGNQPQHF
TRBJ2-7,TRBD2,TRBV7-2,.,TGTGCCAGCAGCGAAACTAGCGGTACCCCGGCCGAGCAGTACTTC,CASSETSGTPAEQYF
TRBJ1-1,.,TRBV11-3,.,TGTGCCAGCAGCTTTGATAACACTGAAGCTTTCTTT,CASSFDNTEAFF
TRBJ2-2,.,TRBV18,.,TGTGCCAGCTCAGGGTCAAGCACCGGGGAGCTGTTTTTT,CASSGSSTGELFF
TRBJ2-1,.,TRBV5-1,.,TGCGCCAGCAGCTTGGGTTATGGCGGGACCTACAATGAGCAGTTCTTC,CASSLGYGGTYNEQFF
TRBJ2-2,.,TRBV4-1,few,TGCGCCAGCAGCCAAGAGAGTCAGGGAAGCGGGGAGCTGTTTTTT,CASSQESQGSGELFF
TRBJ1-1,.,TRBV5-1,once,TGCGCCAGCAGCTTGCAGGGTGTGAACACTGAAGCTTTCTTT,CASSLQGVNTEAFF
TRBJ1-3,.,TRBV10-3,.,TGTGCCATCAGTGAATGGGGAGCTGGAAACACCATATATTTT,CAISEWGAGNTIYF
TRBJ2-1,TRBD2,TRBV10-2,.,TGCGCCAGCAGACCAGCGGGACTAGTAGTCCCTTCCCGCCAAGCATCCTCCTACAATGAGCAGTTCTTC,CASRPAGLVVPSRQASSYNEQFF
TRBJ1-1,TRBD1,TRBV6-4,.,TGTGCCGTCAGACAGGGGAGGACTGAAGCTTTCTTT,CAVRQGRTEAFF